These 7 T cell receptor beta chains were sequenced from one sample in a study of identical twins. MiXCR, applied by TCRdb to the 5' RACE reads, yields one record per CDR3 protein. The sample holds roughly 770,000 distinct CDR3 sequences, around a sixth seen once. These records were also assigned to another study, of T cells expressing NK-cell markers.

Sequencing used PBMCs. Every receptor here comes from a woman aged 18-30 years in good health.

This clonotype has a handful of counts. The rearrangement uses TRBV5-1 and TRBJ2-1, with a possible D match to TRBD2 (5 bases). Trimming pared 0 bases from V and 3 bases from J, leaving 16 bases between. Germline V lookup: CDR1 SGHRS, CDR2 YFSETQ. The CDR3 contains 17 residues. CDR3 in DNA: TGCGCCAGCAGCTTGGCCAGCGGATCTCTTGACTACAATGAGCAGTTCTTC. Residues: CASSLASGSLDYNEQFF.

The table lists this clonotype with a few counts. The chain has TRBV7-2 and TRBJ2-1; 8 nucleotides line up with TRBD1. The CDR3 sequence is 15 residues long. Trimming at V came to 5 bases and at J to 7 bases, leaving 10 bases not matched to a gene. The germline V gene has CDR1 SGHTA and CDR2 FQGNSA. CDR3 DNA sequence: TGTGCCAGCAGCGCCGGGACAGGCGAAAGGAATGAGCAGTTCTTC. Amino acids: CASSAGTGERNEQFF.

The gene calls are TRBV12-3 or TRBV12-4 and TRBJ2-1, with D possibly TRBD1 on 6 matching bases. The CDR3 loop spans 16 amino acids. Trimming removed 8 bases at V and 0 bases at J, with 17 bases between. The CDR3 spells CASSPLGGISYNEQFF. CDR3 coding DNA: TGTGCCAGCTCACCCCTTGGGGGCATCTCCTACAATGAGCAGTTCTTC.

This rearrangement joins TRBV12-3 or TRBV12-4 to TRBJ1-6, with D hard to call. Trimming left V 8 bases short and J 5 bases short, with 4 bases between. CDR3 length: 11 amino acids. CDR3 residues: CASEDNSPLHF. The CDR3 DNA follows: TGTGCCAGCGAAGATAATTCACCCCTCCACTTT.

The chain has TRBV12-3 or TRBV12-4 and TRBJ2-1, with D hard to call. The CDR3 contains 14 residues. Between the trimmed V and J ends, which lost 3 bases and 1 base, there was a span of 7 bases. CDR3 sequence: CASSFMLSYNEQFF. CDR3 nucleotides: TGTGCCAGCAGTTTTATGCTTTCCTACAATGAGCAGTTCTTC.

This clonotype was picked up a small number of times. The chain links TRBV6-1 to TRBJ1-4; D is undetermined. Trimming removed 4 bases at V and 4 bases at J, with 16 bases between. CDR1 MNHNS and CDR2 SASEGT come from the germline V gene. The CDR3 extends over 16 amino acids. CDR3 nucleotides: TGTGCCAGCAGTGTCTCGGGCGGACTAGTTAATGAAAAACTGTTTTTT. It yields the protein CASSVSGGLVNEKLFF.

The chain's CDR3 is CASSLAQRGYTF. CDR3 nucleotide sequence: TGTGCCAGCAGTTTAGCCCAGAGGGGCTACACCTTC. This chain connects TRBV12-3 or TRBV12-4 to TRBJ1-2; D is ambiguous. CDR3 length equals 12 residues. V dropped 0 bases and J dropped 8 bases, with 7 bases sitting between them.